The T cell receptor (beta chain) described here comes from a study of blood T cell repertoires in COVID-19. This CDR3 spans 17 amino acids. The V end was cut by 3 bases, the J end by 0 bases, with 15 bases between. Germline V gene lookup returns CDR1 LNHDA and CDR2 SQIVND (reference sequence). Original data processing: Estimates of nucleated cell counts were drawn from the amplification of reference gene primers. Libraries were prepared by immunoSEQ multiplex PCR; TCRdb keeps only in-frame clonotypes and omits some of them. V and J calls and clone size are copied from that table; D and trimming were computed from the DNA. The table lists around 220,000 clones, 75% to 95% of them singletons.

V and J are TRBV19 and TRBJ1-5, with D unresolved. Sequenced material: PBMCs or T cells enriched from blood (not recorded which). The clonotype originates from a woman aged 18-29 years who had recovered from COVID-19. The CDR3 region has the DNA TGTGCCAGTAGTATCGCCTCCCGGTTTATTAGCAATCAGCCCCAGCATTTT. The encoded protein is CASSIASRFISNQPQHF.